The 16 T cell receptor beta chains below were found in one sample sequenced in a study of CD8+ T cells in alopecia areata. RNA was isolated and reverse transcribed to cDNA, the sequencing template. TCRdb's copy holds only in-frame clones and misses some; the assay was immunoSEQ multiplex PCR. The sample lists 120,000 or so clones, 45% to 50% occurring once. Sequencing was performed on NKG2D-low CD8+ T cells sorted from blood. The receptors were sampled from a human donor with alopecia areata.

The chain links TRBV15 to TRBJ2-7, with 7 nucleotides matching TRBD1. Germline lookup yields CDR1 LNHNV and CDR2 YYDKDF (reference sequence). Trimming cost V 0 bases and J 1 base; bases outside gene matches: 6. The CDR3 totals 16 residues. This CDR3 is CATSRDRQQGSYEQYF. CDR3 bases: TGTGCCACCAGCAGAGATCGTCAACAGGGGTCCTACGAGCAGTACTTC.

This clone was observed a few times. The CDR3 sequence: CASRTGTSGADTQYF. CDR3 DNA sequence: TGCGCCAGCAGGACCGGGACTAGCGGGGCAGATACGCAGTATTTT. This rearrangement joins TRBV5-1 to TRBJ2-3, with 13 bases lining up with TRBD2. Germline V gene data show CDR1 as SGHRS and CDR2 as YFSETQ. CDR3 length: 15 residues. V trimming: 5 bases; J trimming: 4 bases; junction bases outside the gene matches: 4.

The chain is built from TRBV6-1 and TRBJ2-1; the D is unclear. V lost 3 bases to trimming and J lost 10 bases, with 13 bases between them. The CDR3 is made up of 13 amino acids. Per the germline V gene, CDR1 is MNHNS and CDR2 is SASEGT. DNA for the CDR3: TGTGCCAGCAGTGAGATGGGAAGTGGGGAGCAGTTCTTC. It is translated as CASSEMGSGEQFF.

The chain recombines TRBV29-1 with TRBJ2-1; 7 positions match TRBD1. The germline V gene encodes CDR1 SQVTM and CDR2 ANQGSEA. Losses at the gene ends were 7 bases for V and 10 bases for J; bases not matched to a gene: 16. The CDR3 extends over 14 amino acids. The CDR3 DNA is TGCAGCGCCAATATTGGGGCCAGGGGGTGGGAGCAGTTCTTC. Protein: CSANIGARGWEQFF.

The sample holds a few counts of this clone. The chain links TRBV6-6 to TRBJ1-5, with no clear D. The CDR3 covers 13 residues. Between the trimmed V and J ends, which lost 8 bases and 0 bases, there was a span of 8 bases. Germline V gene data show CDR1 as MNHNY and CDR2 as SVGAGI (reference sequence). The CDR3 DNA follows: TGTGCCAGCCTTGTCGGTAGCAATCAGCCCCAGCATTTT. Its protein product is CASLVGSNQPQHF.

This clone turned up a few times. The CDR3 spells CASSREGDWVNEQFF. The CDR3 coding sequence is TGTGCCAGCAGCCGCGAGGGGGACTGGGTGAATGAGCAGTTCTTC. The chain carries TRBV14 and TRBJ2-1; D tentatively fits TRBD1 or TRBD2 (6 bases each). CDR1 and CDR2 (germline): SGHDN, FVKESK. There are 15 residues in the CDR3. V was pared by 4 bases and J by 7 bases, with 17 bases between.

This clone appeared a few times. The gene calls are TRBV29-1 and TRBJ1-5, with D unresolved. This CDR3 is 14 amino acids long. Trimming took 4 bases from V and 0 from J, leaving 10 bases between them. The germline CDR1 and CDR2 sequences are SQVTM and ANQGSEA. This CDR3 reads CSVGQADSNQPQHF. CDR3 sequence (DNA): TGCAGCGTTGGGCAGGCCGATAGCAATCAGCCCCAGCATTTT.

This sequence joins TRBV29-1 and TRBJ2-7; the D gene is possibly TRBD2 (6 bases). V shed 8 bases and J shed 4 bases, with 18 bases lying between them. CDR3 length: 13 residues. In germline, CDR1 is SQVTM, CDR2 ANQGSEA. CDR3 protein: CSHSLAPKYEQYF. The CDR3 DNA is TGCAGCCACAGCCTAGCGCCAAAATACGAGCAGTACTTC.

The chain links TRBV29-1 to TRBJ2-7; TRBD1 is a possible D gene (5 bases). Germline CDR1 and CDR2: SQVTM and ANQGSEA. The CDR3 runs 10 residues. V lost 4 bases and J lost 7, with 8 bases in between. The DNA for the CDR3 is TGCAGCGTTGGAGGACATGAGCAGTACTTC. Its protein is CSVGGHEQYF.

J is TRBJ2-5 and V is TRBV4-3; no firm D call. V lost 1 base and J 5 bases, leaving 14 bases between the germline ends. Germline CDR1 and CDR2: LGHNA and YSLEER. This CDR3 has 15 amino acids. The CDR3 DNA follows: TGCGCCAGCAGCCAAGCGACGGCTCCTCGGGAGACCCAGTACTTC. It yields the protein CASSQATAPRETQYF.

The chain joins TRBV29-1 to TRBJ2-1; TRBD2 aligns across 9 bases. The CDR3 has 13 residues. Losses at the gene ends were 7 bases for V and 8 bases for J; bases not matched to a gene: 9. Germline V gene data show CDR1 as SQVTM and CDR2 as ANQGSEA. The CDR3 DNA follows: TGCAGCGGAATAGCGGGAGTGGGCGATGAGCAGTTCTTC. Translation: CSGIAGVGDEQFF.

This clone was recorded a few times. The CDR3 here is CASQLRGLTGELFF. DNA of the CDR3: TGTGCCAGTCAGCTAAGGGGGCTCACCGGGGAGCTGTTTTTT. J is TRBJ2-2 and V is TRBV28; TRBD1 aligns across 7 bases. This CDR3 has 14 residues. With V trimmed by 9 bases and J by 4 bases, 8 bases remained unmatched. CDR1 is MDHEN and CDR2 is SYDVKM in the germline V gene.

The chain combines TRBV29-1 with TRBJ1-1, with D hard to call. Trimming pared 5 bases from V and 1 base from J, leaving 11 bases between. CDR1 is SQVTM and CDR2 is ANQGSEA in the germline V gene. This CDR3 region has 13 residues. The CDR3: CSVPHRGNTEAFF. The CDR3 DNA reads TGCAGCGTTCCCCACCGGGGGAACACTGAAGCTTTCTTT. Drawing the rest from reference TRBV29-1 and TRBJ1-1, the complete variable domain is SAVISQKPSRDICQRGTSLTIQCQVDSQVTMMFWYRQQPGQSLTLIATANQGSEATYESGFVIDKFPISRPNLTFSTLTVSNMSPEDSSIYLCSVPHRGNTEAFFGQGTRLTVV.

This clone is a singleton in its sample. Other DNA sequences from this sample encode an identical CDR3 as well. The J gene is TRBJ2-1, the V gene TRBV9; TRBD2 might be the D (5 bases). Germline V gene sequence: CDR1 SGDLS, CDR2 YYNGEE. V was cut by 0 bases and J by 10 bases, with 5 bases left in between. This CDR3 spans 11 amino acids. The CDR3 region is CASSVGREQFF. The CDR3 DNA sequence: TGTGCCAGCAGCGTAGGGAGGGAGCAGTTCTTC.

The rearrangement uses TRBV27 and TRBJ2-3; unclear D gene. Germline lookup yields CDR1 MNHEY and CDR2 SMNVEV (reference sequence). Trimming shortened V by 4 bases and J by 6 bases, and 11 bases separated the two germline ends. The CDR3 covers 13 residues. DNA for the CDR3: TGTGCCAGCAGTTCTCAATTACTGGATACGCAGTATTTT. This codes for CASSSQLLDTQYF.

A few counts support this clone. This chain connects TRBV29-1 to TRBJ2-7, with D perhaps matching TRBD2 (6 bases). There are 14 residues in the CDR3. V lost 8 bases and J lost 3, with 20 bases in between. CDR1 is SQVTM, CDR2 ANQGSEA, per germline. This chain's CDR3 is CSIKPAGLLYEQYF. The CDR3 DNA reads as TGCAGCATAAAACCGGCGGGACTCCTCTACGAGCAGTACTTC.